Following are 2 T cell receptor beta chains from one sample sequenced in a study of blood T cell repertoires in COVID-19. The table came from immunoSEQ multiplex PCR; TCRdb's copy has only in-frame clones and leaves some out. Among fewer than 50,000 clones listed, around 79% were seen once. Sequencing was performed on peripheral blood. These receptor sequences come from a man between 70 and 80 years old with acute or convalescent COVID-19.

CDR3 loop: CAWSVQTGGTGELFF. The CDR3, as DNA: TGTGCCTGGAGTGTACAGACAGGGGGGACCGGGGAGCTGTTTTTT. V gene TRBV30 combines with J gene TRBJ2-2, with 9 bases lining up with TRBD1. CDR1 GTSNPN and CDR2 SVGIG come from the germline V gene (reference sequence). This CDR3 is built from 15 residues. The V segment lost 0 bases and the J segment 5 bases; nucleotides outside the gene matches: 4.

The chain has TRBV19 and TRBJ2-2; D gene unclear. Trimming cost V 6 bases and J 2 bases, with 19 bases left between them. The CDR3 loop spans 17 amino acids. CDR1 and CDR2 from the germline V gene are LNHDA and SQIVND (reference sequence). The CDR3 sequence: CASSPLDLTANTGELFF. The CDR3 nucleotides are TGTGCCAGTAGCCCCCTTGACCTAACAGCAAACACCGGGGAGCTGTTTTTT. Drawing the rest from reference TRBV19 and TRBJ2-2, the complete variable domain is DGGITQSPKYLFRKEGQNVTLSCEQNLNHDAMYWYRQDPGQGLRLIYYSQIVNDFQKGDIAEGYSVSREKKESFPLTVTSAQKNPTAFYLCASSPLDLTANTGELFFGEGSRLTVL.